In this sample, the clone carrying this TCR beta chain turned up once. Its antigen is not identified. The data stem from a study of cytomegalovirus exposure and HLA in healthy donors. The overall study: In a previous analysis, about 100 million unique TCR beta sequences were found from approximately 180 million T cells.

Study results and caveats: Presence/absence analyses rested on an assumption that sequencing depth was roughly uniform across donors. In a later analysis, TCR beta V- and J-gene trimming was associated with a missense DCLRE1C variant.

The PCR used 60 Vbeta and 13 Jbeta primers. Using immunoSEQ multiplex PCR, the repertoire was profiled, and TCRdb retains in-frame clones only, with some absent. This sample carries 170,000 or so clones, less than 90% of them seen once, and the ten largest clones take around 1.9%. Healthy donors of bone marrow made up the group. Germline V gene lookup returns CDR1 MNHEY and CDR2 SMNVEV (reference sequence). The CDR3 loop spans 15 amino acids. This chain connects TRBV27 to TRBJ2-5, with D perhaps TRBD1 (6 bases). The end of the DNA fits TRBJ2-7 better, so the J call may be wrong. The receptor was isolated from a man between 18 and 35 years old in good health and CMV-seronegative. The sequenced sample consisted of PBMCs. CDR3 sequence (DNA): TGTGCCAGCAGTGTAGACAGGATTGGGGCCTACGAGCAGTACTTC. This codes for CASSVDRIGAYEQYF.